Presented here are 12 T cell receptor beta chains from one specimen sequenced in a study of T cells in Graves' hyperthyroidism and ophthalmopathy. There were TCR beta CDR3 regions amplified from RNA transcripts. HTBI primers were employed in a first-round RT-PCR of the TCR CDR3. A single record per CDR3 protein comes from TCRdb applying MiXCR to the multiplex PCR reads. This sample carries roughly 350,000 distinct CDR3 sequences, roughly 15% of them seen once, and the ten largest clones take about 18%. The source material was blood. These receptors came from a woman under 40 with Graves' ophthalmopathy.

The chain joins TRBV7-2 to TRBJ2-2; 13 bases match TRBD2. In germline, CDR1 is SGHTA, CDR2 FQGNSA. J gave up 5 bases and V 5 bases, and 5 bases lay outside the gene matches. There are 16 residues in the CDR3. CDR3 in amino acids: CASSPRGLAGTGELFF. The CDR3 bases are TGTGCCAGCAGCCCCCGGGGACTAGCGGGGACCGGGGAGCTGTTTTTT.

This clonotype was counted ten times or more. The chain carries TRBV28 and TRBJ1-2; 7 bases map to TRBD1. Trimming cost V 2 bases and J 3 bases; bases outside gene matches: 15. The CDR3 is 18 residues long. Germline CDR1 and CDR2: MDHEN and SYDVKM. For the CDR3, the DNA is TGTGCCAGCAGTTTAATTGGGAAGAGGGGGGACAGAGACTATGGCTACACCTTC. Translation gives CASSLIGKRGDRDYGYTF.

As to this clonotype: A read error may be the cause here, since a much bigger clone is one base away. The rearrangement joins TRBV3-1 to TRBJ1-6; D gene unclear. CDR1 LGHDT and CDR2 YNNKEL come from the germline V gene (reference sequence). The ends were cut back, 0 bases at V and 10 bases at J, with 13 bases in the middle. CDR3 size: 15 residues. The CDR3 sequence is CASSQDREGRSPLHF. For the CDR3, the DNA is TGTGCCAGCAGCCAAGATCGTGAGGGTAGATCACCCCTCCACTTT.

There are many counts of this clonotype. The chain joins TRBV28 to TRBJ2-1; TRBD1 aligns across 7 bases. Germline-derived CDR1 and CDR2 are MDHEN and SYDVKM. V was pared by 5 bases and J by 4 bases, with 5 bases of the junction left unmatched. The CDR3 runs to 14 residues. The CDR3 coding sequence is TGTGCCAGCAGTCTCCCGGACAGGTACAATGAGCAGTTCTTC. The encoded protein is CASSLPDRYNEQFF. The variable domain in full, completed from reference TRBV28 and TRBJ2-1, reads DVKVTQSSRYLVKRTGEKVFLECVQDMDHENMFWYRQDPGLGLRLIYFSYDVKMKEKGDIPEGYSVSREKKERFSLILESASTNQTSMYLCASSLPDRYNEQFFGPGTRLTVL.

The CDR3 loop reads CASSGGRMSSYEQYF. CDR3 in DNA: TGTGCCAGCAGCGGGGGACGGATGAGCTCCTACGAGCAGTACTTC. The V gene is TRBV5-8, the J gene TRBJ2-7; D could derive from TRBD1 or TRBD2 (5 bases each). This CDR3 is 15 amino acids long. Germline V CDR1 and CDR2: SGHTS, YDEGEE. Deletions cut 4 bases from V and 0 bases from J, with 14 bases between.

The V and J genes are TRBV19 and TRBJ1-2; D unresolved. CDR1 and CDR2 (germline): LNHDA, SQIVND (reference sequence). This CDR3 is 12 amino acids long. Trimming pared 5 bases from V and 8 bases from J, leaving 12 bases between. The CDR3 protein is CASSGRVSGYTF. The CDR3 DNA reads as TGTGCCAGTAGTGGCCGAGTCAGCGGCTACACCTTC. Based on the CDR3 plus reference TRBV19 and TRBJ1-2, the full variable domain is DGGITQSPKYLFRKEGQNVTLSCEQNLNHDAMYWYRQDPGQGLRLIYYSQIVNDFQKGDIAEGYSVSREKKESFPLTVTSAQKNPTAFYLCASSGRVSGYTFGSGTRLTVV.

Many counts were recorded for this clonotype. This chain joins TRBV12-3 or TRBV12-4 and TRBJ2-1, with D possibly being TRBD2 (5 bases). With 6 bases removed from V and 0 bases from J, the gap between germline ends came to 12 bases. The CDR3 is made up of 15 amino acids. CDR3 coding DNA: TGTGCCAGCAGGACGGGATCCTCCTCCTACAATGAGCAGTTCTTC. Amino acids: CASRTGSSSYNEQFF.

At least ten counts were recorded for this clonotype. The genes are TRBV2 and TRBJ2-7; D remains ambiguous. Germline V lookup: CDR1 SNHLY, CDR2 FYNNEI. V was trimmed by 5 bases and J by 5 bases, leaving 4 bases between them. CDR3 length: 10 residues. The CDR3 loop is CASSRNEQYF. CDR3 sequence (DNA): TGTGCCAGCAGTCGAAACGAGCAGTACTTC.

This clonotype was seen many times. The V call is TRBV18, the J call TRBJ1-6, with 10 bases identical to TRBD1. The ends lost 4 bases at V and 8 bases at J; junction bases unmatched: 8. Germline values: CDR1 KGHSH, CDR2 LQKENI. This CDR3 is 16 amino acids long. The DNA for the CDR3 is TGTGCCAGCTCACTCCGGACAGGGGGTCAGGATTCACCCCTCCACTTT. Its translation is CASSLRTGGQDSPLHF.

This clonotype was picked up many times. The chain is built from TRBV18 and TRBJ2-1; 8 bases agree with TRBD1. The germline V gene encodes CDR1 KGHSH and CDR2 LQKENI. V dropped 2 bases and J dropped 2; count of bases not matched to a gene: 2. CDR3 length: 15 residues. CDR3 coding DNA: TGTGCCAGCTCACCAACAGGGGGGACCTACAATGAGCAGTTCTTC. The encoded protein is CASSPTGGTYNEQFF.

This clonotype has a count of ten or more. The V and J genes are TRBV9 and TRBJ2-3, with 11 bases that match TRBD2. The CDR3 length is 18 residues. Per germline, CDR1 SGDLS and CDR2 YYNGEE. V shed 0 bases and J 4 bases; nucleotides not matched to a gene: 10. The CDR3 here is CASSVDIAGGRFPDTQYF. In nucleotides, the CDR3 is TGTGCCAGCAGCGTAGATATAGCGGGGGGGCGATTCCCAGATACGCAGTATTTT.

This clonotype has only a few counts. The rearrangement uses TRBV28 and TRBJ1-1; TRBD1 might be the D (5 bases). V was shortened by 3 bases and J by 5 bases, with 10 bases between the two germline ends. Germline V gene lookup returns CDR1 MDHEN and CDR2 SYDVKM. There are 13 residues in the CDR3. This CDR3 is CASSLSGITEAFF. Here the CDR3 DNA reads TGTGCCAGCAGTTTGTCAGGGATAACTGAAGCTTTCTTT.